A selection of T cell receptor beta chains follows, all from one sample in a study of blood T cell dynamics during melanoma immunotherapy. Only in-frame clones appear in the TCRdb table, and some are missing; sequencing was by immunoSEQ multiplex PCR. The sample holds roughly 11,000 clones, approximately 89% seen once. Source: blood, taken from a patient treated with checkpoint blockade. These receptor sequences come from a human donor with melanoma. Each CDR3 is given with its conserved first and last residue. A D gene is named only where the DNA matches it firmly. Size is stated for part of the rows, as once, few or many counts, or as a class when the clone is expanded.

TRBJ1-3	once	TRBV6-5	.	CASSSTATSGNTIYF	TGTGCCAGCAGTTCGACGGCGACCTCTGGAAACACCATATATTTT
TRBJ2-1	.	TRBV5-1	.	CASSLVGPVAYNEQFF	TGCGCCAGCAGCTTGGTGGGCCCTGTGGCCTACAATGAGCAGTTCTTC
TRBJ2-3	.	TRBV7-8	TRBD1	CASSTRTGIVPDTQYF	TGTGCCAGCAGCACTCGGACAGGTATTGTTCCAGATACGCAGTATTTT
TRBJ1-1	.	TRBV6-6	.	CASRGREGAFF	TGTGCCAGCAGGGGCAGGGAGGGGGCTTTCTTT
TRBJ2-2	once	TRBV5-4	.	CASSAQSGGELFF	TGTGCCAGCAGCGCCCAATCCGGCGGGGAGCTGTTTTTT
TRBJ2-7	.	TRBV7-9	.	CASSPGAGLGPTHPYEQYF	TGTGCCAGCAGCCCCGGGGCGGGGCTGGGGCCCACGCACCCCTACGAGCAGTACTTC
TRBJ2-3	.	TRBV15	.	CATSRGGTDTQYF	TGTGCCACCAGCAGAGGAGGCACAGATACGCAGTATTTT
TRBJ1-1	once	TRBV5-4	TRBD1	CASSPRTGRDTEAFF	TGTGCCAGCAGCCCGCGGACAGGGCGGGACACTGAAGCTTTCTTT
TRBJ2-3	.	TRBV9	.	CASSVLGSPDTQYF	TGTGCCAGCAGCGTCCTGGGGAGTCCAGATACGCAGTATTTT
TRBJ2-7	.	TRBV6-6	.	CASSYGNSYEQYF	TGTGCCAGCAGTTACGGGAACTCCTACGAGCAGTACTTC
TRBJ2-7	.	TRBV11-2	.	CASRGEGESYEQYF	TGTGCCAGCAGGGGGGAGGGGGAATCCTACGAGCAGTACTTC
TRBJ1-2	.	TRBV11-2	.	CASSPTANYGYTF	TGTGCCAGCAGTCCGACAGCAAACTATGGCTACACCTTC
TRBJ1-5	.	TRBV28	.	CASRNTHPTQPQHF	TGTGCCAGCAGAAACACACACCCTACTCAGCCCCAGCATTTT
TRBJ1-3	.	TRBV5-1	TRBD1	CASSFRGPGNTIYF	TGCGCCAGCAGCTTCAGGGGGCCTGGAAACACCATATATTTT
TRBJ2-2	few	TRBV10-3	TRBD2	CAISEAGAWTGELFF	TGTGCCATCTCTGAGGCGGGAGCTTGGACCGGGGAGCTGTTTTTT